This entry describes one T cell receptor (beta chain). The repertoire was sequenced with immunoSEQ multiplex PCR; TCRdb's copy has only in-frame clones and lacks some. Of about 92,000 clones in the sample, 92% are singletons; the top ten hold about 1.5%. The CDR3 extends over 13 amino acids. The germline gives CDR1 LGHNA, CDR2 YSLEER. V was trimmed by 0 bases and J by 4 bases, leaving 6 bases between them. The sample comes from a study of T cell changes during pregnancy in multiple sclerosis. The specimen was peripheral blood, collected in the first trimester of pregnancy. The receptor was isolated from a female donor with multiple sclerosis, enrolled in a pregnancy study. The chain uses TRBV4-3 and TRBJ2-5; D is perhaps TRBD1 (6 bases). As DNA, the CDR3 is TGCGCCAGCAGCCAAGACAGGGGAGAGACCCAGTACTTC. As protein: CASSQDRGETQYF.